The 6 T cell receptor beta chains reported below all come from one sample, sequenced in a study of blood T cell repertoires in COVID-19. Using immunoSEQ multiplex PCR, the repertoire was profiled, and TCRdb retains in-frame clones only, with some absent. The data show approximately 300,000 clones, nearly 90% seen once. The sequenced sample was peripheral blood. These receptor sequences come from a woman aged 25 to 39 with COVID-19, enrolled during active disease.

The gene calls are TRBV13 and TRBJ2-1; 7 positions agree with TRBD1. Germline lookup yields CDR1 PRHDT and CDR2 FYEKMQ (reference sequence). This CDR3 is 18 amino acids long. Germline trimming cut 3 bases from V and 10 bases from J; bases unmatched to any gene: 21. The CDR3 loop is CASSLGPQGQADRWEQFF. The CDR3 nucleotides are TGTGCCAGCAGCTTGGGACCCCAAGGACAGGCCGATAGGTGGGAGCAGTTCTTC.

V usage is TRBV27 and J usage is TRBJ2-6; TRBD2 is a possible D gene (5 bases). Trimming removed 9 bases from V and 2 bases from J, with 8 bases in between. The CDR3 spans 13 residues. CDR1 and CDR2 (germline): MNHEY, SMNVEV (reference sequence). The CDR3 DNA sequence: TGTGCCAGTGGGAGAACTGGGGCCAACGTCCTGACTTTC. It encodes CASGRTGANVLTF.

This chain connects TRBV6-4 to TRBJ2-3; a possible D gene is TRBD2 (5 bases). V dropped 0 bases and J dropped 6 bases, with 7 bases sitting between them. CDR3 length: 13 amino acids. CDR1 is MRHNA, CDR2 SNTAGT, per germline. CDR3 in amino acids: CASSDSEADTQYF. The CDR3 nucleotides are TGTGCCAGCAGTGACTCGGAGGCCGATACGCAGTATTTT.

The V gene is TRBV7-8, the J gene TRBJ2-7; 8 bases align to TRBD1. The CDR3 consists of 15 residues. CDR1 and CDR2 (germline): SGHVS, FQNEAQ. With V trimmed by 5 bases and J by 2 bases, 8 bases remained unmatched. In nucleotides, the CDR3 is TGTGCCAGCAGCACCCGACAGGGGCGGCCCTACGAGCAGTACTTC. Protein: CASSTRQGRPYEQYF. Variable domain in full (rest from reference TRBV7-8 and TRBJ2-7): GAGVSQSPRYKVAKRGQDVALRCDPISGHVSLFWYQQALGQGPEFLTYFQNEAQLDKSGLPSDRFFAERPEGSVSTLKIQRTQQEDSAVYLCASSTRQGRPYEQYFGPGTRLTVT.

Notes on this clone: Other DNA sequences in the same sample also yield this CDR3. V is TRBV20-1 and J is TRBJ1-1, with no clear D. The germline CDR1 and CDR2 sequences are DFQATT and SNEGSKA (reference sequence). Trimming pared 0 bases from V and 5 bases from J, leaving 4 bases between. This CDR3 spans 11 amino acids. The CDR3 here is CSARDSTEAFF. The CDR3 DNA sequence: TGCAGTGCTAGAGATTCAACTGAAGCTTTCTTT.

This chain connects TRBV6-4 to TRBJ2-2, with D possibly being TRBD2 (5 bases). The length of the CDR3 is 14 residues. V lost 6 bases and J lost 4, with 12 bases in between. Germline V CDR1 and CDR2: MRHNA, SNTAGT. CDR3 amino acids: CASSQEGGTGELFF. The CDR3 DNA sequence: TGTGCCAGCAGCCAAGAGGGTGGCACCGGGGAGCTGTTTTTT.